The next 22 T cell receptor beta chains were all read from a single sample in a study of CD4 T cells in relation to SARS-CoV-2 and coronaviruses. These TCRs are of unknown antigen specificity. Before the COVID-19 pandemic, during about 2010-2018, CD4+ T cells were taken from unexposed donors. After less than 11 days of culture, CD4+ T cells were isolated. Here immunoSEQ multiplex PCR was the method, and the copy in TCRdb shows in-frame clones only, minus some. The profile shows 20,000 to 30,000 clones, just over 75% of them singletons. The sequenced sample consisted of CD4+ T cells from PBMCs, cultured in vitro. These receptors came from a human donor in good health.

The chain is built from TRBV28 and TRBJ2-3; 8 bases agree with TRBD2. There are 17 residues in the CDR3. J gave up 2 bases and V 6 bases, and 13 bases lay outside the gene matches. Looked up from germline, CDR1 is MDHEN and CDR2 is SYDVKM. The CDR3, as DNA: TGTGCCAGCAGCCGACCGATAAGCGGGAGAAACACAGATACGCAGTATTTT. This codes for CASSRPISGRNTDTQYF.

This clone was counted once. The chain joins TRBV20-1 to TRBJ2-7, with a weak D call TRBD2 (5 bases). CDR3 length equals 13 residues. Trimming pared 3 bases from V and 1 base from J, leaving 10 bases between. CDR1 and CDR2 from the germline V gene are DFQATT and SNEGSKA (reference sequence). This chain's CDR3 is CSASQRTSYEQYF. The CDR3 DNA reads TGCAGTGCTAGTCAGCGGACTTCCTACGAGCAGTACTTC.

The rearrangement uses TRBV12-3 or TRBV12-4 and TRBJ2-5, with D unclear. V was cut by 5 bases and J by 5 bases, with 6 bases left in between. The CDR3 totals 11 residues. The CDR3 nucleotides read TGTGCCAGCAGTCGCCGCGAGACCCAGTACTTC. This encodes CASSRRETQYF.

The V gene is TRBV28, the J gene TRBJ1-3; D call uncertain. The length of the CDR3 is 13 residues. Germline lookup yields CDR1 MDHEN and CDR2 SYDVKM. Trimming left V 10 bases short and J 3 bases short, with 13 bases between. CDR3 amino acids: CATRVLGGNTIYF. CDR3 nucleotide sequence: TGTGCCACCCGAGTGTTGGGTGGAAACACCATATATTTT.

By proportion, this clone is medium-sized. The rearrangement joins TRBV5-1 to TRBJ1-5; D gene unclear. In germline, CDR1 is SGHRS, CDR2 YFSETQ. V was shortened by 0 bases and J by 5 bases, with 12 bases between the two germline ends. There are 15 residues in the CDR3. In DNA, the CDR3 is TGCGCCAGCAGCTTGGCCAGTACAGCCGATCAGCCCCAGCATTTT. This gives the protein CASSLASTADQPQHF.

The V gene is TRBV7-9, the J gene TRBJ1-6, with TRBD1 identical over 11 bases. The V and J ends lost 5 bases and 10 bases, in that order; junction bases with no gene match: 13. Germline values: CDR1 SEHNR, CDR2 FQNEAQ (reference sequence). The CDR3 extends over 17 amino acids. The CDR3, as DNA: TGTGCCAGCAGCCCAGCCGGGACAGGGGGATTGGGATCACCCCTCCACTTT. Its protein is CASSPAGTGGLGSPLHF.

The genes are TRBV18 and TRBJ2-4; 7 bases are a match to TRBD2. This CDR3 spans 14 amino acids. V lost 8 bases, J lost 7 bases, and 11 bases stayed unmatched. Looked up from germline, CDR1 is KGHSH and CDR2 is LQKENI. The CDR3 region has the DNA TGTGCCAGCAAAACTCAGTCCGGGAGGAACATTCAGTACTTC. This gives the protein CASKTQSGRNIQYF.

This clone has only a few counts. The chain has TRBV12-3 or TRBV12-4 and TRBJ1-5; 7 positions agree with TRBD1. CDR3 length: 13 residues. With V trimmed by 8 bases and J by 0 bases, 1 base remained unmatched. The CDR3 DNA reads as TGTGCCAGCGGACAGGTTAGCAATCAGCCCCAGCATTTT. This translates into CASGQVSNQPQHF.

The chain joins TRBV21-1 to TRBJ2-7; the table names TRBD2, a call not compared with the DNA. TRBV21-1 is a pseudogene locus. The CDR3 extends over 16 amino acids. For the CDR3, the DNA is TGTGCCAGCAGCAAAAGACTAGCGGGAGACATCTACGAGCAGTACTTC. This codes for CASSKRLAGDIYEQYF.

V gene TRBV7-2 combines with J gene TRBJ2-7, with 7 bases identical to TRBD1. Per germline, CDR1 SGHTA and CDR2 FQGNSA. With V trimmed by 5 bases and J by 5 bases, 6 bases remained unmatched. CDR3 length: 13 residues. In DNA, the CDR3 is TGTGCCAGCAGCCAGGGACAGATTAACGAGCAGTACTTC. It is translated as CASSQGQINEQYF.

The chain has TRBV14 and TRBJ2-7; 8 nucleotides agree with TRBD2. Unmatched junction bases numbered 6, after V lost 5 bases and J lost 6 bases. CDR3 length: 13 residues. The germline CDR1 and CDR2 sequences are SGHDN and FVKESK. CDR3 amino acids: CASSTNRGGEQYF. The CDR3 DNA follows: TGTGCCAGCAGCACGAACCGGGGGGGCGAGCAGTACTTC.

This clone was counted between two and nine times. This chain joins TRBV4-1 and TRBJ2-7; perhaps TRBD2 as D (6 bases). The germline V gene encodes CDR1 MGHRA and CDR2 YSYEKL. The V gene lost 4 bases and the J gene lost 2 bases, with 15 bases spanning the gap. The CDR3 runs 15 residues. The DNA for the CDR3 is TGCGCCAGCAGCCGAGAAGGCGGCGGGACCTACGAGCAGTACTTC. Its translation is CASSREGGGTYEQYF.

This chain uses TRBV5-1 with TRBJ2-2; 10 bases are shared with TRBD1. V dropped 3 bases and J dropped 9; count of bases not matched to a gene: 8. The CDR3 totals 15 residues. Looked up from germline, CDR1 is SGHRS and CDR2 is YFSETQ. CDR3 DNA sequence: TGCGCCAGCAGCTATTCCGGGACAGGGGAACGGGAGCTGTTTTTT. It translates to CASSYSGTGERELFF. Supplemented by reference TRBV5-1 and TRBJ2-2, the full variable domain reads KAGVTQTPRYLIKTRGQQVTLSCSPISGHRSVSWYQQTPGQGLQFLFEYFSETQRNKGNFPGRFSGRQFSNSRSEMNVSTLELGDSALYLCASSYSGTGERELFFGEGSRLTVL.

This chain links TRBV10-3 with TRBJ1-2, with 7 bases aligning to TRBD1. V dropped 10 bases and J dropped 0; count of bases not matched to a gene: 8. The CDR3 has 14 residues. CDR1 ENHRY and CDR2 SYGVKD come from the germline V gene. CDR3 loop: CATSDRTANYGYTF. As DNA, the CDR3 is TGTGCCACCTCGGACAGGACAGCTAACTATGGCTACACCTTC.

The chain combines TRBV6-1 with TRBJ2-5, with D possibly TRBD2 on 5 matching bases. Germline V CDR1 and CDR2: MNHNS, SASEGT. The CDR3 spans 14 residues. Trimming stripped 6 bases from V and 4 bases from J, with 15 bases between. The CDR3 region is CASSHHLEGETQYF. For the CDR3, the DNA is TGTGCCAGCAGCCATCACCTAGAGGGAGAGACCCAGTACTTC.

The chain couples TRBV21-1 to TRBJ2-1; TRBD2 is the table's D call, not checked against the DNA. TRBV21-1 is listed as a pseudogene. This CDR3 contains 21 residues. The CDR3 DNA is TGTGCCAGCAAGACCTTACCTTCCGGGACTAGCGGGAGGGCCTCCTACAATGAGCAGTTCTTC. Protein sequence: CASKTLPSGTSGRASYNEQFF.

This sequence joins TRBV19 and TRBJ2-1; 8 positions match TRBD2. CDR1 is LNHDA and CDR2 is SQIVND in the germline V gene (reference sequence). V gave up 2 bases and J gave up 2 bases; unmatched junction bases: 5. The CDR3 loop spans 16 amino acids. CDR3 in amino acids: CASSIMASGPYNEQFF. In nucleotides, the CDR3 is TGTGCCAGTAGTATAATGGCTAGCGGGCCCTACAATGAGCAGTTCTTC.

The chain carries TRBV5-5 and TRBJ2-2; D unresolved. The V end lost 3 bases, the J end lost 4 bases, and 13 bases lay between the germline ends. The V gene's germline CDR1 is SGHKS and CDR2 YYEKEE (reference sequence). This CDR3 spans 15 amino acids. The DNA of the CDR3 is TGTGCCAGCAGCTCGAAGGCGTCGGTCACCGGGGAGCTGTTTTTT. Translating it yields CASSSKASVTGELFF.

The chain recombines TRBV15 with TRBJ1-1, with 9 bases that match TRBD1. The CDR3 is made up of 15 amino acids. Per germline, CDR1 LNHNV and CDR2 YYDKDF (reference sequence). Trimming removed 1 base from V and 8 bases from J; junction bases left unmatched: 8. The CDR3: CATSRGGQGIVEAFF. The CDR3 nucleotides read TGTGCCACCAGCAGAGGGGGACAGGGTATTGTGGAAGCTTTCTTT.

This clone occurred once. This chain joins TRBV2 and TRBJ1-4; TRBD1 matches at 7 bases. From germline, CDR1 is SNHLY and CDR2 FYNNEI. The CDR3 sequence is 17 residues long. The J segment lost 0 bases and the V segment lost 5 bases, leaving 9 bases of the junction unmatched. CDR3 in amino acids: CASSPTLGTATNEKLFF. DNA of the CDR3: TGTGCCAGCAGTCCTACCCTAGGGACAGCAACTAATGAAAAACTGTTTTTT. The variable domain in full, with the rest retrieved from reference TRBV2 and TRBJ1-4, is EPEVTQTPSHQVTQMGQEVILRCVPISNHLYFYWYRQILGQKVEFLVSFYNNEISEKSEIFDDQFSVERPDGSNFTLKIRSTKLEDSAMYFCASSPTLGTATNEKLFFGSGTQLSVL.

This clone was observed a handful of times. V gene TRBV18 combines with J gene TRBJ1-4, with D possibly TRBD1 on 5 matching bases. CDR1 is KGHSH, CDR2 LQKENI, per germline. The CDR3 covers 15 residues. The V gene lost 2 bases and the J gene lost 5 bases, with 12 bases spanning the gap. CDR3 sequence: CASSPSGRQNEKLFF. CDR3 DNA: TGTGCCAGCTCACCATCGGGACGGCAAAATGAAAAACTGTTTTTT.

The J gene is TRBJ2-1, the V gene TRBV3-1 (or the pseudogene TRBV3-2), with no clear D. Trimming took off 0 bases at V and 6 bases at J, with 9 bases between the two ends. CDR1 is LGHDT, CDR2 YNNKEL, per germline (reference sequence). The CDR3 is 14 amino acids. The CDR3 sequence: CASSQEHVGNEQFF. CDR3 in DNA: TGTGCCAGCAGCCAAGAGCACGTGGGCAATGAGCAGTTCTTC.